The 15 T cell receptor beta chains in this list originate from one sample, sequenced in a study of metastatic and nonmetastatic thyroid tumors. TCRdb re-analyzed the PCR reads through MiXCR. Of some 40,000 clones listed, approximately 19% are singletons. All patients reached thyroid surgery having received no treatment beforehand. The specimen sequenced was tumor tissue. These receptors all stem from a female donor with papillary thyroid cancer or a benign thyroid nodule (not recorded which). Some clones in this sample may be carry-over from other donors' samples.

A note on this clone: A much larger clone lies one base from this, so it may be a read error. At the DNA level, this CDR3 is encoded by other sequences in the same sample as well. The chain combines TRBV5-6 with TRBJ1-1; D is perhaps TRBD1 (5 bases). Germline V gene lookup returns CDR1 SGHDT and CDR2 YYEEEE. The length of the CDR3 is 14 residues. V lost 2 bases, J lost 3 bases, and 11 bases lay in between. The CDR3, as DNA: TGTGCCAGCAGCTTTGGGGGTTGGGACACTGAAGCTTTCTTT. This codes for CASSFGGWDTEAFF.

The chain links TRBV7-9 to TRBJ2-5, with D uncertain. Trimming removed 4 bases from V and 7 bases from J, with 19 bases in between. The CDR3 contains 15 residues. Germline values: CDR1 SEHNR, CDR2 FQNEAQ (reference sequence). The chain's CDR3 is CASSSEITQGRTQYF. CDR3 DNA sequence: TGTGCCAGCAGCTCGGAGATAACACAAGGGCGGACCCAGTACTTC.

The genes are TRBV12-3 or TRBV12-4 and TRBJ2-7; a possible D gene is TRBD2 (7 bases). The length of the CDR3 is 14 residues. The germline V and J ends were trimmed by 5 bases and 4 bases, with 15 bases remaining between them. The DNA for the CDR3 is TGTGCCAGCAGTGAAACAGGGAGGGAATACGAGCAGTACTTC. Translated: CASSETGREYEQYF.

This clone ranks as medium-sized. CDR3 nucleotides: TGTGCCAGCAGTTGGACAATCGGCAATGAGCAGTTCTTC. Translation gives CASSWTIGNEQFF. The chain couples TRBV27 to TRBJ2-1; possibly TRBD1 for D (5 bases). The V end lost 4 bases, the J end lost 6 bases, and 10 bases lay between the germline ends. The V gene's germline CDR1 is MNHEY and CDR2 SMNVEV (reference sequence). The CDR3 has 13 amino acids.

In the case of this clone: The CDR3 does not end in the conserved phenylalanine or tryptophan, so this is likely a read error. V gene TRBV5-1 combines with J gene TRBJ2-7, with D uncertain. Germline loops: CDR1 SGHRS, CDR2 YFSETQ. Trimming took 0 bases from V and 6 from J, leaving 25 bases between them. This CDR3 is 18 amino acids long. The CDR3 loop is CASSLGFPMSYVGLEQYL. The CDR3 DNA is TGCGCCAGCAGCTTGGGGTTCCCGATGTCCTATGTGGGCCTCGAGCAGTACCTC.

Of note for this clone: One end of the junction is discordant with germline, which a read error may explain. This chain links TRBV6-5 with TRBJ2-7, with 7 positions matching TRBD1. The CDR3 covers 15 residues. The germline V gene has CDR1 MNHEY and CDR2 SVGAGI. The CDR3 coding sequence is TGTGCCACCAGTTACGGCGGACAGGATGTCTACGAGCAGTACTTC. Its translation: CATSYGGQDVYEQYF.

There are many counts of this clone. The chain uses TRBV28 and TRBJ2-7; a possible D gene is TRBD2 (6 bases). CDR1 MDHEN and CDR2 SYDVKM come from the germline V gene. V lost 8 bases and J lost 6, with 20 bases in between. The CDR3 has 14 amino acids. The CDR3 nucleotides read TGTGCCAGCCACCCGACGGGAGAGGGAATCGAGCAGTACTTC. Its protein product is CASHPTGEGIEQYF.

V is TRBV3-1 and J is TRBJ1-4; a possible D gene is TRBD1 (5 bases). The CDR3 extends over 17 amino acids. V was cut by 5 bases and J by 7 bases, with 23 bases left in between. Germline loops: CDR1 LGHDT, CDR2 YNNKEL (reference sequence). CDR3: CASSSFPGPGRLEKLFF. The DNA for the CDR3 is TGTGCCAGCAGCTCATTCCCGGGCCCGGGGCGACTTGAAAAACTGTTTTTT.

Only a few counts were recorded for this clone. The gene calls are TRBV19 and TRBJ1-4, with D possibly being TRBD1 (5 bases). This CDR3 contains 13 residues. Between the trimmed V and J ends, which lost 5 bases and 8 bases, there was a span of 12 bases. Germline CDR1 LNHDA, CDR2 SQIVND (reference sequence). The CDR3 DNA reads TGTGCCAGTAGTGCCGGGACGGCCGAAAAACTGTTTTTT. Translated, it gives CASSAGTAEKLFF.

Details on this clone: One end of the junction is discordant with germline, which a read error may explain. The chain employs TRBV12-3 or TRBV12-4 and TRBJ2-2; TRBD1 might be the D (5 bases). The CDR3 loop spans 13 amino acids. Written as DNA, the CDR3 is TGTTCCAGCTGGGAATTGGGGCCCGGGGAGCTGTTTTTT. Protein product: CSSWELGPGELFF.

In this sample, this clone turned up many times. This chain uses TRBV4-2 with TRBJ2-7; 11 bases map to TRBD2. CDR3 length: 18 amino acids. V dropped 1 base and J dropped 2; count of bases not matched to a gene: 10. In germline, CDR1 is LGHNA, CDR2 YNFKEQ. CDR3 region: CASSQVLASGGQTYEQYF. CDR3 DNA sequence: TGTGCCAGCAGCCAAGTACTGGCTAGCGGGGGGCAGACCTACGAGCAGTACTTC.

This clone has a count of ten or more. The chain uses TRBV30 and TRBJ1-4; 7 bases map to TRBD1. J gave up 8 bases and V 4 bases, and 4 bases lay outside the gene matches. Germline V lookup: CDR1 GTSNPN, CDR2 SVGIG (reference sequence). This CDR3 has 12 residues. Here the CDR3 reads CAWNDRDEKLFF. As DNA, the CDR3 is TGTGCCTGGAATGACAGGGACGAAAAACTGTTTTTT.

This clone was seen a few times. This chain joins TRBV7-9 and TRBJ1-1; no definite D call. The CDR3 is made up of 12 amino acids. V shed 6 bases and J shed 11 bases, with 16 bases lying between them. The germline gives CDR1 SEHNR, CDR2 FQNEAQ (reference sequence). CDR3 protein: CASSPSGTRAFF. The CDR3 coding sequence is TGTGCCAGCAGTCCCTCCGGTACTCGGGCTTTCTTT.

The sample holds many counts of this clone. The CDR3 protein is CASSFRTGGPDTQYF. The CDR3 nucleotides are TGTGCCAGCAGTTTCCGGACAGGGGGCCCAGATACGCAGTATTTT. The chain couples TRBV12-3 or TRBV12-4 to TRBJ2-3, with 11 bases identical to TRBD1. CDR3 length: 15 residues. After removal of 3 bases from V and 4 bases from J, the junction contained 3 bases not matched to a gene.

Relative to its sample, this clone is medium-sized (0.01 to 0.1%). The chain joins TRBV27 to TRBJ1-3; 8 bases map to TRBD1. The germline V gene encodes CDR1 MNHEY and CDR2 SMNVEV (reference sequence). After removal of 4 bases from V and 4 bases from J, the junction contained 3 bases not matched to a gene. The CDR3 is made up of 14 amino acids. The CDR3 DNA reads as TGTGCCAGCAGTTCAGGGGGCTCCGGAAACACCATATATTTT. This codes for CASSSGGSGNTIYF.